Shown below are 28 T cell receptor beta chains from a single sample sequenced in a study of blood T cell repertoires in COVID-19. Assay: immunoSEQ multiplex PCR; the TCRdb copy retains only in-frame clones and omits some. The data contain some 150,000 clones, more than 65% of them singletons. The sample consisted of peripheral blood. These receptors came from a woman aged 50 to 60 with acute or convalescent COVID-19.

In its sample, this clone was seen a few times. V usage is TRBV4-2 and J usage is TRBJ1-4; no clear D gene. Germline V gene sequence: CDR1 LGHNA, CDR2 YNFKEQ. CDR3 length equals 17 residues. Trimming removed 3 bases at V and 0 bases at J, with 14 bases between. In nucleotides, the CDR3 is TGTGCCAGCAGCCAGGCCCGGGGTCCCGCAACTAATGAAAAACTGTTTTTT. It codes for CASSQARGPATNEKLFF.

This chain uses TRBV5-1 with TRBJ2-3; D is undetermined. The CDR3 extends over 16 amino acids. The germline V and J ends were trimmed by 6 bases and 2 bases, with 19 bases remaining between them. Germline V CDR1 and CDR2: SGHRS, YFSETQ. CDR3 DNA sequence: TGCGCCAGCAACCAAATACCCGACACGGTCACAGATACGCAGTATTTT. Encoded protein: CASNQIPDTVTDTQYF.

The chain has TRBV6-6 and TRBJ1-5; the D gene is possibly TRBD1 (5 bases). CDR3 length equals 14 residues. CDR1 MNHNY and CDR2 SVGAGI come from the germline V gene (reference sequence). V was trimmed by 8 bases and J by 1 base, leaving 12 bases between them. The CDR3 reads CASGRGISNQPQHF. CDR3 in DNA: TGTGCCAGCGGGAGGGGAATAAGCAATCAGCCCCAGCATTTT.

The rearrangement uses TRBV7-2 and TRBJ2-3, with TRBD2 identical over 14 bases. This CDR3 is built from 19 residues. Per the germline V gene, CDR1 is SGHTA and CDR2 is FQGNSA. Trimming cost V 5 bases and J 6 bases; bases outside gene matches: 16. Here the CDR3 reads CASSHGPGLAGGPEDTQYF. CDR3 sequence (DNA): TGTGCCAGCAGCCACGGTCCCGGACTAGCGGGGGGCCCGGAGGATACGCAGTATTTT.

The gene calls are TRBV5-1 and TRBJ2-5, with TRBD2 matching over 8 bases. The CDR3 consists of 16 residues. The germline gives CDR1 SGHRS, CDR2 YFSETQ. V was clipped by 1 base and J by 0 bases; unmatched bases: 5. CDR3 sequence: CASSLWLAGNQETQYF. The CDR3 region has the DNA TGCGCCAGCAGCTTGTGGTTAGCGGGGAACCAAGAGACCCAGTACTTC.

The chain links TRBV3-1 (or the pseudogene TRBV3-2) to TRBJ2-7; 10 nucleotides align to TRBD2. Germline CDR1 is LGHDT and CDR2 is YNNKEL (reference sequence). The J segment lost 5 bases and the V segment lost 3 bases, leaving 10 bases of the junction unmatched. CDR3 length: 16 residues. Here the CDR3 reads CASSHQRGAGGNEQYF. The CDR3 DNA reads TGTGCCAGCAGCCATCAGAGAGGAGCGGGAGGGAACGAGCAGTACTTC.

CDR3: CASSVGGSEKLFF. The CDR3 bases are TGTGCCAGCAGTGTAGGGGGTTCCGAAAAACTGTTTTTT. The genes are TRBV2 and TRBJ1-4, with a weak D call TRBD1 (6 bases). The CDR3 has 13 amino acids. V lost 4 bases and J lost 8, with 11 bases in between. Germline V CDR1 and CDR2: SNHLY, FYNNEI.

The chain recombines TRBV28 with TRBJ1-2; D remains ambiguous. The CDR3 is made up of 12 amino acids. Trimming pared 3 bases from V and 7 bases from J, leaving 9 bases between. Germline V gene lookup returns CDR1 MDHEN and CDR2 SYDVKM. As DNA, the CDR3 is TGTGCCAGCAGTTTTGGGAGGAGTGGCTACACCTTC. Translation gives CASSFGRSGYTF.

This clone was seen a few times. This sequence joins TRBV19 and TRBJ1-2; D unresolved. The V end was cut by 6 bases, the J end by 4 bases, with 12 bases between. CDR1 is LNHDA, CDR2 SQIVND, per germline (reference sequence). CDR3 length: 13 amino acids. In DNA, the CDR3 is TGTGCCAGTAGCCCAGGCCTGCTCTATGGCTACACCTTC. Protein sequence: CASSPGLLYGYTF.

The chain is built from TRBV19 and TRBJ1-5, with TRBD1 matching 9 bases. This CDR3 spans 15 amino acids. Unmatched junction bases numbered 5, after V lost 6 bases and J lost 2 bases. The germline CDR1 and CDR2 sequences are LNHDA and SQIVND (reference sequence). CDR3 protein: CASSFGDRGNQPQHF. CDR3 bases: TGTGCCAGTAGCTTCGGGGACAGGGGCAATCAGCCCCAGCATTTT.

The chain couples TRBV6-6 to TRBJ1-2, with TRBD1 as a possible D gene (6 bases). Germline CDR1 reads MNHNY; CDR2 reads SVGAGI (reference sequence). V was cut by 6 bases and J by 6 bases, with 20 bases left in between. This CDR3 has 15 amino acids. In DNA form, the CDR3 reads TGTGCCAGCAGGCATCGCCCGACAGGATCTCATGGCTACACCTTC. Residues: CASRHRPTGSHGYTF.

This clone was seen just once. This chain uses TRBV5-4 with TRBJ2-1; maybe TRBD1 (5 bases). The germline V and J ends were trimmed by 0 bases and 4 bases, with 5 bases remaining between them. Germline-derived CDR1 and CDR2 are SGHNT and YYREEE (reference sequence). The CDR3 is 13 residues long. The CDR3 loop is CASSLDRYNEQFF. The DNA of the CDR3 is TGTGCCAGCAGCTTGGACAGGTACAATGAGCAGTTCTTC.

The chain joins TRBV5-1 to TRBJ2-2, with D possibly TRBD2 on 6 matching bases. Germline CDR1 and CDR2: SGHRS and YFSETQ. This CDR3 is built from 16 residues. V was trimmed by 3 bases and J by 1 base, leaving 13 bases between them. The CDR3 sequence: CASSSSRRENTGELFF. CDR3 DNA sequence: TGCGCCAGCAGCTCCTCCCGGCGGGAGAACACCGGGGAGCTGTTTTTT.

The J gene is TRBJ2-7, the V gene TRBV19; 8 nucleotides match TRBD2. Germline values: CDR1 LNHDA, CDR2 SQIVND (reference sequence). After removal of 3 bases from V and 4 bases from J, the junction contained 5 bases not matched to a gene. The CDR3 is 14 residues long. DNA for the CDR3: TGTGCCAGTAGTATTTCGCGGGGGGTGTACGAGCAGTACTTC. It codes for CASSISRGVYEQYF.

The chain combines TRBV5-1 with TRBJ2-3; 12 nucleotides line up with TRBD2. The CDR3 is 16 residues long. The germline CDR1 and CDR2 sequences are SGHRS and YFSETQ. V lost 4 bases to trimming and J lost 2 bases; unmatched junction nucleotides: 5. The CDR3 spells CASSPRTSGATDTQYF. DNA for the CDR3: TGCGCCAGCAGCCCAAGGACTAGCGGGGCCACAGATACGCAGTATTTT.

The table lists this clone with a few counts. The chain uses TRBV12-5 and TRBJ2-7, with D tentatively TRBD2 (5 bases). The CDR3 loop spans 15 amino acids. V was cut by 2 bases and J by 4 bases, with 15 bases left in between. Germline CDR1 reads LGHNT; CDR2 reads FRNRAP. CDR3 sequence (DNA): TGTGCTAGTGGTTTGTTTTCGGACGGGATGTACGAGCAGTACTTC. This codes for CASGLFSDGMYEQYF.

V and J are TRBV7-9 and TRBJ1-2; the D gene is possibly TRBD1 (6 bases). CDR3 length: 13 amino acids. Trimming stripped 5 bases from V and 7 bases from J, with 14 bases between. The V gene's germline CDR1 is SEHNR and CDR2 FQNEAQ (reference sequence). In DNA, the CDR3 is TGTGCCAGCAGCAAGGGGCAGGGGTTTGGCTACACCTTC. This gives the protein CASSKGQGFGYTF.

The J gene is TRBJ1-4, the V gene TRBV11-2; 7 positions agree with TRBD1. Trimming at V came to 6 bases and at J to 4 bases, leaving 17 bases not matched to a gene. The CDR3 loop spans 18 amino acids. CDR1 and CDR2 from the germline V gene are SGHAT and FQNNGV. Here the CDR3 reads CASSSPGQHANINEKLFF. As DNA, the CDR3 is TGTGCCAGCAGTTCCCCGGGACAGCACGCCAATATTAATGAAAAACTGTTTTTT.

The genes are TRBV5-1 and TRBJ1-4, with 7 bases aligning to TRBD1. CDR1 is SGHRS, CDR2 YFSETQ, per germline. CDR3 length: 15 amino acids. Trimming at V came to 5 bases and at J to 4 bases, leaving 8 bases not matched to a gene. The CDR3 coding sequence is TGCGCCAGCAGAACCGGACAGGCCCTTAATGAAAAACTGTTTTTT. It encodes CASRTGQALNEKLFF.

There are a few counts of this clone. In DNA form, the CDR3 reads TGTGCCAGCAGCGTCGGAGGGCGTAAGACAGATACGCAGTATTTT. It codes for CASSVGGRKTDTQYF. This chain joins TRBV9 and TRBJ2-3; tentatively, D is TRBD2 (6 bases). The germline V and J ends were trimmed by 2 bases and 3 bases, with 13 bases remaining between them. This CDR3 is 15 amino acids long. CDR1 is SGDLS and CDR2 is YYNGEE in the germline V gene.

CDR3 in amino acids: CASSLVVSGVNYNSPLHF. The CDR3 DNA sequence: TGTGCCAGCAGCTTAGTAGTCAGTGGAGTCAACTATAATTCACCCCTCCACTTT. The genes are TRBV11-2 and TRBJ1-6; D unresolved. Looked up from germline, CDR1 is SGHAT and CDR2 is FQNNGV. This CDR3 comprises 18 residues. Trimming took 1 base from V and 3 from J, leaving 16 bases between them.

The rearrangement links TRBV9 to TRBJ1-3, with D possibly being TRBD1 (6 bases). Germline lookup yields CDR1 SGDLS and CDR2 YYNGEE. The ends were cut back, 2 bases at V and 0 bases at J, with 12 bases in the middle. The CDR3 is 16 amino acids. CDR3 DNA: TGTGCCAGCAGCGTTAGACAGGCGCACTCTGGAAACACCATATATTTT. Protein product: CASSVRQAHSGNTIYF.

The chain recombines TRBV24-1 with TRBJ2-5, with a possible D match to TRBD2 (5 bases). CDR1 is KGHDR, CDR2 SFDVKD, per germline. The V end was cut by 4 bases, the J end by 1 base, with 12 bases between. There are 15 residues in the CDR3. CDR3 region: CATSEVLAGQETQYF. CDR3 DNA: TGTGCCACCAGTGAGGTGCTAGCAGGCCAAGAGACCCAGTACTTC.

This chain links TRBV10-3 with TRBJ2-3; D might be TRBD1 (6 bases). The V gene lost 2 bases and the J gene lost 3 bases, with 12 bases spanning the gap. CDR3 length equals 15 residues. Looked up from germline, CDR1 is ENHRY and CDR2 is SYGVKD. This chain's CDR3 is CAISEIQGRTDTQYF. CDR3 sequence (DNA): TGTGCCATCAGTGAGATCCAGGGGAGAACAGATACGCAGTATTTT.

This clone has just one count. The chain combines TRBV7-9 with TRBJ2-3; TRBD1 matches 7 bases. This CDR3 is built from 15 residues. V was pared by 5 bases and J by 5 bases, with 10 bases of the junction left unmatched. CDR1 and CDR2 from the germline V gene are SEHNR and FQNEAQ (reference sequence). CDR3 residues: CASSQTGRGGDTQYF. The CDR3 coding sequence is TGTGCCAGCAGCCAGACAGGGAGAGGTGGAGATACGCAGTATTTT.

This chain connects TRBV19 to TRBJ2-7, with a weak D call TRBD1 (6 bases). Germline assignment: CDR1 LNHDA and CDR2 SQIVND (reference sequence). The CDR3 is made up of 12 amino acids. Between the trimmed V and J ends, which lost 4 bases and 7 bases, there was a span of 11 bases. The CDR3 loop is CASSTLGTEQYF. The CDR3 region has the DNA TGTGCCAGTAGTACTCTCGGGACAGAGCAGTACTTC.

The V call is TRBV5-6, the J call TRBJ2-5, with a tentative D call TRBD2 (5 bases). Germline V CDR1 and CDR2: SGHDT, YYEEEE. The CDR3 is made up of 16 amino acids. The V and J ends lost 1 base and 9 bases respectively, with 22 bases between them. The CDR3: CASSLLGTGSRASQYF. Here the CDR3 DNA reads TGTGCCAGCAGCTTGTTAGGTACGGGATCAAGAGCGTCCCAGTACTTC.

CDR3 protein: CASSPTGNEQFF. CDR3 DNA: TGTGCCAGCAGCCCGACAGGGAATGAGCAGTTCTTC. This chain uses TRBV14 with TRBJ2-1; 7 nucleotides align to TRBD1. The CDR3 sequence is 12 residues long. After removal of 4 bases from V and 7 bases from J, the junction contained 1 base not matched to a gene. Germline CDR1 SGHDN, CDR2 FVKESK. Using reference TRBV14 and TRBJ2-1 for the parts outside the CDR3, the full variable domain is EAGVTQFPSHSVIEKGQTVTLRCDPISGHDNLYWYRRVMGKEIKFLLHFVKESKQDESGMPNNRFLAERTGGTYSTLKVQPAELEDSGVYFCASSPTGNEQFFGPGTRLTVL.